The 8 T cell receptor beta chains given below trace back to one sample, sequenced in a study of T-cell memory formation after mild COVID-19. Using its own MiXCR run on the 5' RACE reads, TCRdb lists one record per CDR3 protein. The top ten hold under 25% of the sample, which has about 400,000 distinct CDR3 sequences, around 14% seen once. Sample: PBMCs or a T cell subset sorted from them (not recorded which). The receptors shown here come from a young man who had mild COVID-19 (a few samples of this study predate the infection). Cell type and time point are not known.

The chain employs TRBV4-1 and TRBJ1-1, with 8 positions matching TRBD1. The germline V gene encodes CDR1 MGHRA and CDR2 YSYEKL. The CDR3 loop spans 17 amino acids. V was clipped by 4 bases and J by 1 base; unmatched bases: 11. CDR3: CASSPSPLDRANTEAFF. The DNA of the CDR3 is TGCGCCAGCAGCCCTTCTCCCTTGGACAGGGCGAACACTGAAGCTTTCTTT.

This clonotype was counted a few times. The V and J genes are TRBV6-5 and TRBJ2-2; D unresolved. V lost 3 bases to trimming and J lost 7 bases, with 9 bases between them. CDR3 length: 13 amino acids. The germline CDR1 and CDR2 sequences are MNHEY and SVGAGI. CDR3 DNA: TGTGCCAGCAGTTATTCCCACGGCGGGGAGCTGTTTTTT. It yields the protein CASSYSHGGELFF.

CDR3 DNA sequence: TGTGCCTGGAGTGTACTTATCAATGAGCAGTTCTTC. Translated: CAWSVLINEQFF. This chain joins TRBV30 and TRBJ2-1, with no clear D. The CDR3 sequence is 12 residues long. CDR1 and CDR2 from the germline V gene are GTSNPN and SVGIG (reference sequence). Trimming left V 0 bases short and J 6 bases short, with 6 bases between.

The chain is built from TRBV20-1 and TRBJ1-5; TRBD1 is a possible D gene (5 bases). From germline, CDR1 is DFQATT and CDR2 SNEGSKA (reference sequence). The ends were cut back, 3 bases at V and 3 bases at J, with 12 bases in the middle. The CDR3 spans 14 residues. The CDR3 reads CSASWAGYNQPQHF. CDR3 nucleotides: TGCAGTGCTAGTTGGGCAGGGTACAATCAGCCCCAGCATTTT.

In this sample, this clonotype turned up a few times. The genes are TRBV10-3 and TRBJ2-5, with 14 bases identical to TRBD2. Germline assignment: CDR1 ENHRY and CDR2 SYGVKD. The V gene end was trimmed by 5 bases and the J gene end by 4 bases; junction bases not matched to a gene: 3. CDR3 size: 15 residues. In nucleotides, the CDR3 is TGTGCCATCAGTACCGGGACTAGCGGGGGAGAGACCCAGTACTTC. Amino acid sequence: CAISTGTSGGETQYF.

This clonotype was picked up a small number of times. The chain combines TRBV5-1 with TRBJ2-5; 8 bases line up with TRBD1. V dropped 4 bases and J dropped 5; count of bases not matched to a gene: 7. The length of the CDR3 is 14 residues. Germline CDR1 SGHRS, CDR2 YFSETQ. CDR3 in amino acids: CASSTGQGWETQYF. Written as DNA, the CDR3 is TGCGCCAGCAGCACCGGACAGGGTTGGGAGACCCAGTACTTC.

This clonotype was picked up a small number of times. This chain links TRBV5-5 with TRBJ1-4, with D hard to call. Trimming removed 4 bases at V and 7 bases at J, with 17 bases between. The length of the CDR3 is 15 residues. Germline CDR1 is SGHKS and CDR2 is YYEKEE (reference sequence). The CDR3 sequence is CASSRRPTISEKLFF. The CDR3 coding sequence is TGTGCCAGCAGCCGACGACCTACGATAAGTGAAAAACTGTTTTTT. Complete variable domain (other parts from reference TRBV5-5 and TRBJ1-4): DAGVTQSPTHLIKTRGQQVTLRCSPISGHKSVSWYQQVLGQGPQFIFQYYEKEERGRGNFPDRFSARQFPNYSSELNVNALLLGDSALYLCASSRRPTISEKLFFGSGTQLSVL.

The sample holds a few counts of this clonotype. V gene TRBV6-2 or TRBV6-3 combines with J gene TRBJ2-3; 7 nucleotides line up with TRBD1. This CDR3 region has 14 residues. CDR1 and CDR2 (germline): MNHEY, SVGEGT. V lost 6 bases, J lost 4 bases, and 7 bases stayed unmatched. The CDR3 spells CASSPTGAPDTQYF. The CDR3 DNA follows: TGTGCCAGCAGCCCCACAGGGGCCCCAGATACGCAGTATTTT.